Listed here are 13 T cell receptor beta chains from one sample, sequenced in a study of blood T cell repertoires in COVID-19. The data were produced by immunoSEQ multiplex PCR, yet TCRdb's version contains in-frame clones alone and is incomplete. The repertoire includes around 160,000 clones, approximately 80% of them detected once, and roughly 13% sits in the top ten. The sequenced material came from peripheral blood. The receptors derive from a man aged 55-75 years with active or convalescent COVID-19.

This chain uses TRBV6-6 with TRBJ2-3; TRBD2 aligns across 10 bases. The CDR3 is made up of 16 amino acids. From germline, CDR1 is MNHNY and CDR2 SVGAGI (reference sequence). V lost 1 base, J lost 2 bases, and 3 bases stayed unmatched. As DNA, the CDR3 is TGTGCCAGCAGTTACTTTACTAGCGGGAACACAGATACGCAGTATTTT. Its protein is CASSYFTSGNTDTQYF.

This clone has just a few counts. The chain has TRBV7-9 and TRBJ1-2; D not certain. Between the trimmed V and J ends, which lost 1 base and 2 bases, there was a span of 11 bases. Germline V gives CDR1 SEHNR, CDR2 FQNEAQ (reference sequence). CDR3 length equals 15 residues. CDR3: CASSLEMSGNYGYTF. In DNA form, the CDR3 reads TGTGCCAGCAGCTTAGAAATGAGCGGGAACTATGGCTACACCTTC.

The genes are TRBV30 and TRBJ2-2; maybe TRBD2 (5 bases). Trimming removed 0 bases from V and 6 bases from J, with 5 bases in between. Germline CDR1 GTSNPN, CDR2 SVGIG (reference sequence). This CDR3 spans 12 amino acids. The CDR3 loop is CAWSVGAGELFF. CDR3 DNA: TGTGCCTGGAGTGTCGGGGCCGGGGAGCTGTTTTTT.

This clone was seen only once. This chain connects TRBV5-6 to TRBJ1-6, with 9 bases aligning to TRBD1. The CDR3 extends over 16 amino acids. Germline CDR1 is SGHDT and CDR2 is YYEEEE. The ends lost 2 bases at V and 7 bases at J; junction bases unmatched: 7. This chain's CDR3 is CASSFQTGGANSPLHF. CDR3 nucleotide sequence: TGTGCCAGCAGCTTTCAAACAGGGGGCGCGAATTCACCCCTCCACTTT.

The V call is TRBV19, the J call TRBJ2-7; 9 nucleotides line up with TRBD1. Germline-derived CDR1 and CDR2 are LNHDA and SQIVND (reference sequence). The CDR3 is 16 amino acids. J lost 0 bases, V lost 4 bases, and 7 bases had no gene match. CDR3 residues: CASSTPWTGVSYEQYF. The CDR3 DNA reads as TGTGCCAGTAGTACCCCATGGACAGGGGTCTCCTACGAGCAGTACTTC.

V gene TRBV7-8 combines with J gene TRBJ2-1, with TRBD2 matching 14 bases. Germline-derived CDR1 and CDR2 are SGHVS and FQNEAQ. The CDR3 runs 17 residues. The trim removed 5 bases at V and 0 bases at J, leaving 3 bases unmatched. CDR3: CASSVGTSGSSYNEQFF. CDR3 sequence (DNA): TGTGCCAGCAGCGTCGGGACTAGCGGGAGCTCCTACAATGAGCAGTTCTTC.

In DNA, the CDR3 is TGTGCCAGCAGCTTGGAACAGGGCGGTGGAAATAGCAATCAGCCCCAGCATTTT. Protein: CASSLEQGGGNSNQPQHF. This rearrangement joins TRBV5-4 to TRBJ1-5; possible D gene TRBD1, 6 bases. The CDR3 loop spans 18 amino acids. V was clipped by 0 bases and J by 0 bases, with 16 bases between them. In germline, CDR1 is SGHNT, CDR2 YYREEE (reference sequence). Full variable domain (remainder filled in from reference TRBV5-4 and TRBJ1-5): ETGVTQSPTHLIKTRGQQVTLRCSSQSGHNTVSWYQQALGQGPQFIFQYYREEENGRGNFPPRFSGLQFPNYSSELNVNALELDDSALYLCASSLEQGGGNSNQPQHFGDGTRLSIL.

The V gene is TRBV28, the J gene TRBJ1-5, with 10 bases aligning to TRBD1. CDR3 size: 17 residues. CDR1 and CDR2 from the germline V gene are MDHEN and SYDVKM. V lost 4 bases, J lost 7 bases, and 13 bases stayed unmatched. The CDR3 region has the DNA TGTGCCAGCAGTTCGGACAGGGGGGGTGCGATCAGACAGCCCCAGCATTTT. Its protein product is CASSSDRGGAIRQPQHF.

The chain employs TRBV24-1 and TRBJ1-2; the match to TRBD1 covers 8 bases. The CDR3 covers 14 residues. Germline lookup yields CDR1 KGHDR and CDR2 SFDVKD. V gave up 2 bases and J gave up 2 bases; unmatched junction bases: 0. CDR3 bases: TGTGCCACCAGTGATTGGGACAGGAACTATGGCTACACCTTC. This translates into CATSDWDRNYGYTF.

V is TRBV11-3 and J is TRBJ2-5; D possibly corresponds to TRBD1 (6 bases). Trimming cost V 0 bases and J 5 bases, with 19 bases left between them. Germline V lookup: CDR1 SGHNT, CDR2 YENEEA. This CDR3 has 17 amino acids. This CDR3 is CASSLEGTLSSMETQYF. DNA of the CDR3: TGTGCCAGCAGCTTAGAAGGGACACTCTCCTCGATGGAGACCCAGTACTTC.

This chain connects TRBV5-1 to TRBJ2-6; D possibly corresponds to TRBD1 (6 bases). V lost 9 bases and J 2 bases, leaving 12 bases between the germline ends. The CDR3 length is 14 residues. Germline V gene lookup returns CDR1 SGHRS and CDR2 YFSETQ. In DNA form, the CDR3 reads TGCGCCACCACTCCAGGGGCTGGGGCCAACGTCCTGACTTTC. Its protein product is CATTPGAGANVLTF.

The gene calls are TRBV11-2 and TRBJ2-1, with D possibly matching TRBD2 (6 bases). This CDR3 has 19 residues. Deletions cut 0 bases from V and 0 bases from J, with 18 bases between. Germline V lookup: CDR1 SGHAT, CDR2 FQNNGV. The CDR3 bases are TGTGCCAGCAGCTTAGACGGATGGGCTAGCGCATACTCCTACAATGAGCAGTTCTTC. This translates into CASSLDGWASAYSYNEQFF.

This clone showed up many times. The chain links TRBV2 to TRBJ1-2; D remains ambiguous. The germline V gene has CDR1 SNHLY and CDR2 FYNNEI. The germline V and J ends were trimmed by 7 bases and 0 bases, with 6 bases remaining between them. The CDR3 totals 12 residues. CDR3 protein: CASNIANYGYTF. The CDR3 DNA reads TGTGCCAGCAACATCGCTAACTATGGCTACACCTTC. The full variable domain, in which reference TRBV2 and TRBJ1-2 provide the parts outside the CDR3, is EPEVTQTPSHQVTQMGQEVILRCVPISNHLYFYWYRQILGQKVEFLVSFYNNEISEKSEIFDDQFSVERPDGSNFTLKIRSTKLEDSAMYFCASNIANYGYTFGSGTRLTVV.